This T cell receptor beta chain came from a study of vaccination and CD4 T cells after COVID-19. This clonotype turned up a few times. The antigen remains undetermined. Cultured CD4+ T-cell DNA underwent Oncomine TCR Beta short-read sequencing. MiXCR was run by TCRdb on the PCR reads, yielding one entry per CDR3 protein. Here the sample spans 20,000 to 25,000 distinct CDR3 sequences, 35% to 55% being singletons. The junction had 2 bases not matched to a gene; V was cut back by 5 bases and J by 7 bases. Germline lookup yields CDR1 SNHLY and CDR2 FYNNEI. The CDR3 extends over 12 amino acids. Treatment denoted: roughly 11-day PBMC culture with coronavirus spike peptide pools or control peptides (ViraFEST assay). First, ViraFEST expanded antigen-specific T cells with peptide pools, and next it sequenced the TCRs.

The sample was CD4+ T cells from blood, cultured in vitro. The gene calls are TRBV2 and TRBJ1-1; 9 bases agree with TRBD1. The receptor's source is a human donor who had recovered from COVID-19. The CDR3 DNA is TGTGCCAGCAGTCGGGACAGGGATGAAGCTTTCTTT. This sequence encodes CASSRDRDEAFF. Looking up the rest from reference TRBV2 and TRBJ1-1 gives the full variable domain: EPEVTQTPSHQVTQMGQEVILRCVPISNHLYFYWYRQILGQKVEFLVSFYNNEISEKSEIFDDQFSVERPDGSNFTLKIRSTKLEDSAMYFCASSRDRDEAFFGQGTRLTVV.